This is a list of T cell receptor beta chains from one sample in a study of T cell repertoires in cytomegalovirus infection. Via MiXCR, TCRdb re-called the reads, giving one row per CDR3 protein. There are some 300,000 distinct CDR3 sequences in the sample; roughly 13% occur only once, and around 8.8% lies in the top ten. The specimen sequenced was PBMCs. These receptors all come from a human donor in good health (CMV status not recorded). Some clones in this sample may be carry-over from other donors' samples. Both conserved end residues are part of each CDR3. Each record gives: CDR3 DNA, CDR3 protein, D gene, J gene, clone size, V gene. A D gene is named only where the DNA matches it firmly. Expanded clones get a size class; other rows say once, few or many, or leave the size out.

DNA: TGTGCCAGCAGTCTTCGTTCGACAGGGGGGACCTACGAGCAGTACTTC; CDR3: CASSLRSTGGTYEQYF; D: TRBD1; J: TRBJ2-7; size: many; V: TRBV28
DNA: TGTGCCAGCAGTTACCAGGAACTAGCGGGAGTTGAGCAGTTCTTC; CDR3: CASSYQELAGVEQFF; D: TRBD2; J: TRBJ2-1; size: NA; V: TRBV6-2/TRBV6-3
DNA: TGTGCCAGCAGTTACCCGGGAGACGAGCAGTACTTC; CDR3: CASSYPGDEQYF; D: NA; J: TRBJ2-7; size: few; V: TRBV27
DNA: TGTGCCAGCAGTCCTACAGATCTACGGACGGCTTATGGCTACACCTTC; CDR3: CASSPTDLRTAYGYTF; D: NA; J: TRBJ1-2; size: NA; V: TRBV2
DNA: TGTGCCAGCAGCAAAGTGGGGACTAGTGGGTTAAGTTTTGAGCAGTTCTTC; CDR3: CASSKVGTSGLSFEQFF; D: TRBD2; J: TRBJ2-1; size: NA; V: TRBV7-2
DNA: TGTGCCAGTAGTAGGGGCCATCACAATGAGCAGTTCTTC; CDR3: CASSRGHHNEQFF; D: NA; J: TRBJ2-1; size: many; V: TRBV19
DNA: TGCAGCGTTGCCCGACAGGGGGTCACCGGGGAGCTGTTTTTT; CDR3: CSVARQGVTGELFF; D: TRBD1; J: TRBJ2-2; size: few; V: TRBV29-1
DNA: TGTGCCAGCAGCCCTTCTCGGGACAGCCCCTATGGGACCCAGTACTTC; CDR3: CASSPSRDSPYGTQYF; D: TRBD1; J: TRBJ2-5; size: NA; V: TRBV7-9
DNA: TGCAGCGACGGAGGGCCCCGCACCTTC; CDR3: CSDGGPRTF; D: NA; J: TRBJ1-2; size: few; V: TRBV29-1
DNA: TGTGCCAGCAGCCAGAGCGGGAGGGGAGAGACCCAGTACTTC; CDR3: CASSQSGRGETQYF; D: TRBD2; J: TRBJ2-5; size: many; V: TRBV7-2
DNA: TGTGCCAGCAGCTTGGAGGTCAGAGACACCGGGGAGCTGTTTTTT; CDR3: CASSLEVRDTGELFF; D: NA; J: TRBJ2-2; size: NA; V: TRBV5-6
DNA: TGTGCCAGCAGCTCCTTTAGGACTGAAGCTTTCTTT; CDR3: CASSSFRTEAFF; D: NA; J: TRBJ1-1; size: NA; V: TRBV7-9
DNA: TGTGCCAGCAGTTTGTTGGACGGTGAGCAGTTCTTC; CDR3: CASSLLDGEQFF; D: NA; J: TRBJ2-1; size: many; V: TRBV12-3/TRBV12-4
DNA: TGTGCCAGTGGACAGGGGAAATACGAGCAGTACTTC; CDR3: CASGQGKYEQYF; D: TRBD1; J: TRBJ2-7; size: NA; V: TRBV27
DNA: TGTGCCAGCAGCCAGCGGACTAGCGGGACAACCGGGGAGCTGTTTTTT; CDR3: CASSQRTSGTTGELFF; D: TRBD2; J: TRBJ2-2; size: many; V: TRBV4-2
DNA: TGTGCCTTAACGAGGGTTGGCGGGGAGCTGTTTTTT; CDR3: CALTRVGGELFF; D: NA; J: TRBJ2-2; size: few; V: TRBV24-1
DNA: TGTGCCGGTCCAACCAGGGTGCTTCCCTACGAGCAGTACTTC; CDR3: CAGPTRVLPYEQYF; D: NA; J: TRBJ2-7; size: many; V: TRBV7-8
DNA: TGTGCCATCCGTCAGACTAGCGGGAGGGCCGGTCTCAGTTCCAATGAGCAGTTCTTC; CDR3: CAIRQTSGRAGLSSNEQFF; D: TRBD2; J: TRBJ2-1; size: NA; V: TRBV6-2/TRBV6-3
DNA: TGTGCCAGCAGCGCCACAGCGAACTCCTACGAGCAGTACTTC; CDR3: CASSATANSYEQYF; D: NA; J: TRBJ2-7; size: many; V: TRBV7-3
DNA: TGTGCCAGCAGCCCCACAGGGGTCCCGGTGGGGGAGACCCAGTACTTC; CDR3: CASSPTGVPVGETQYF; D: TRBD1; J: TRBJ2-5; size: few; V: TRBV27
DNA: TGTGCCAGCAGCCGTATTACGGACGGAACCTACGAGCAGTACTTC; CDR3: CASSRITDGTYEQYF; D: NA; J: TRBJ2-7; size: many; V: TRBV7-2
DNA: TGCAGTGCTTTCCGGGACAGGGGGTCAGATACGCAGTATTTT; CDR3: CSAFRDRGSDTQYF; D: TRBD1; J: TRBJ2-3; size: NA; V: TRBV20-1
DNA: TGTGCCAGCAGCTTAGATCCTGGTAGCATCTCCGAGCAGTACTTC; CDR3: CASSLDPGSISEQYF; D: NA; J: TRBJ2-7; size: many; V: TRBV11-2
DNA: TGTGCCAGCAGCCCTCAACCAGGGACATTCGACACCGGGGAGCTGTTTTTT; CDR3: CASSPQPGTFDTGELFF; D: NA; J: TRBJ2-2; size: NA; V: TRBV14
DNA: TGTGCTAGTCGACCGACAGGGGCGAGTGACGAGCAGTACTTC; CDR3: CASRPTGASDEQYF; D: TRBD1; J: TRBJ2-7; size: few; V: TRBV12-5
DNA: TGTGCCAGCAGCAGGCTTACTGCTAGCGGGAACCAAGAGACCCAGTACTTC; CDR3: CASSRLTASGNQETQYF; D: TRBD2; J: TRBJ2-5; size: NA; V: TRBV7-9
DNA: TGTGCCAGCAGCTTAGAGAGCGGGAGCGACGGCCGGGAGACCCAGTACTTC; CDR3: CASSLESGSDGRETQYF; D: TRBD2; J: TRBJ2-5; size: many; V: TRBV7-9
DNA: TGCAGTGCTAGGACTGCCCTTGATACGCAGTATTTT; CDR3: CSARTALDTQYF; D: NA; J: TRBJ2-3; size: many; V: TRBV20-1
DNA: TGTGCCAGCAGGGGACAGGGGGACTCGTACAATGAGCAGTTCTTC; CDR3: CASRGQGDSYNEQFF; D: TRBD1; J: TRBJ2-1; size: many; V: TRBV6-2/TRBV6-3
DNA: TGCAGCGTTGCGGGGGCGGACACTGAAGCTTTCTTT; CDR3: CSVAGADTEAFF; D: NA; J: TRBJ1-1; size: many; V: TRBV29-1
DNA: TGTGCCAGCAGCTTGGGGGTCAATCAGCCCCAGCATTTT; CDR3: CASSLGVNQPQHF; D: NA; J: TRBJ1-5; size: few; V: TRBV5-6
DNA: TGTGCCAGCAGAATAGCGGGAGGGCCCGATGAGCAGTTCTTC; CDR3: CASRIAGGPDEQFF; D: TRBD2; J: TRBJ2-1; size: few; V: TRBV27